In this sample, the clone carrying this T cell receptor (beta chain) turned up a few times. These data belong to a study of patients and donors after allogeneic stem cell transplantation. TCRdb reprocessed the RT-PCR reads with MiXCR, giving one entry per CDR3 protein. The sample includes hundreds of thousands of distinct CDR3 sequences, 15% to 20% of them seen just once. The V segment lost 5 bases and the J segment 5 bases; nucleotides outside the gene matches: 6. The CDR3 loop spans 16 amino acids. Germline CDR1 and CDR2: SGHTA and FQGNSA. This chain uses TRBV7-2 with TRBJ2-2; TRBD2 matches at 12 bases. The TCR sequence derives from a human donor who was either an allogeneic HSCT recipient or a stem cell or donor lymphocyte infusion donor (not recorded which). It is not recorded whose cells these are; they may come from a transplant donor. Sequenced material: blood, either unsorted or a sorted T cell fraction (not recorded which). The DNA of the CDR3 is TGTGCCAGCAGCATATCTAGCGGGAGGGTGACCGGGGAGCTGTTTTTT. Protein: CASSISSGRVTGELFF.